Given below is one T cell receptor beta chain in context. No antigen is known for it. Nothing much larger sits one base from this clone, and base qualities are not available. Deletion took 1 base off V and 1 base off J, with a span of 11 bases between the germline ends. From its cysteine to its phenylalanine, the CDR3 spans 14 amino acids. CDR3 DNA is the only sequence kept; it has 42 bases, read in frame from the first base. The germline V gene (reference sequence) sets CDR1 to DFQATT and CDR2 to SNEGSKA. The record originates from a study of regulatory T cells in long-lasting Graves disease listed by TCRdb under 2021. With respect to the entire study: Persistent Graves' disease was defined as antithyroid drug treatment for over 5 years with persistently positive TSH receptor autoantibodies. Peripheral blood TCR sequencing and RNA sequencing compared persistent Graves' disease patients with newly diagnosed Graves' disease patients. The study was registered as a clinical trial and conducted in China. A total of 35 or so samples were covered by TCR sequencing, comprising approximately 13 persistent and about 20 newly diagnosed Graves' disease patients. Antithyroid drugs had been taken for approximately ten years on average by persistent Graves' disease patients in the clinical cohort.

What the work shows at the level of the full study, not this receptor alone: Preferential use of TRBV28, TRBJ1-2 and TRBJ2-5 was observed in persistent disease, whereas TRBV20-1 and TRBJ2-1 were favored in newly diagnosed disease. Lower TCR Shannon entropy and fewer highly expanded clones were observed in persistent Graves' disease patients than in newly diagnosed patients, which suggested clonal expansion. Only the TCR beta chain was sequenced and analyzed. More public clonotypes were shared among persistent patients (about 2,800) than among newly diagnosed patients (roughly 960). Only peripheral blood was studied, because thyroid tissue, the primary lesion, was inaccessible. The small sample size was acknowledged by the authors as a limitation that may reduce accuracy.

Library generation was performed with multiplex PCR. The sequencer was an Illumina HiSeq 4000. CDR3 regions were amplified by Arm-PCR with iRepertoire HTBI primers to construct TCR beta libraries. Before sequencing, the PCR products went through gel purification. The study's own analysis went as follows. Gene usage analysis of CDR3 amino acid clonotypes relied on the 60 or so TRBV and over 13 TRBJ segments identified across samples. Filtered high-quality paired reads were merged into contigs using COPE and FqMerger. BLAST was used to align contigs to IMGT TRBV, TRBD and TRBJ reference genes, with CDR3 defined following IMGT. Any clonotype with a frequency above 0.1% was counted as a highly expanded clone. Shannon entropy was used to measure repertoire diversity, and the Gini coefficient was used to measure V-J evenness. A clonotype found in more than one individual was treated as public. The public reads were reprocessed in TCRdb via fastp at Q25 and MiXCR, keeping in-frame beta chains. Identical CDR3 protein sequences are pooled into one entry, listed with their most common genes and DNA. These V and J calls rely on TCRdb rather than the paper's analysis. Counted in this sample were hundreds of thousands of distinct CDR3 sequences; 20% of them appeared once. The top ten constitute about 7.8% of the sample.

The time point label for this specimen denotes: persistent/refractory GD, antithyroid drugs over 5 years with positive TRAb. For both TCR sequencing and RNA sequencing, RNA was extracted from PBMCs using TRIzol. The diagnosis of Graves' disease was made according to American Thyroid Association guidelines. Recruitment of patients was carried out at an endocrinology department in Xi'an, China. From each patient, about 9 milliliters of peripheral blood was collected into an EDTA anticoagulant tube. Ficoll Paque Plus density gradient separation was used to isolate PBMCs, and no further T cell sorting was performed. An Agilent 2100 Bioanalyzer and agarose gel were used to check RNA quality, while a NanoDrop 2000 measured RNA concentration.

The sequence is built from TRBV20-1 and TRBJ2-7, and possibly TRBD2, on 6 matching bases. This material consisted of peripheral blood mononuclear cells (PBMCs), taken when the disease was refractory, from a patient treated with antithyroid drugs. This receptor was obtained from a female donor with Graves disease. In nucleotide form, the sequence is TGCAGTGCTAGAGTGGAGGAGGGGTCCTACGAGCAGTACTTC. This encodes CSARVEEGSYEQYF.